Shown below are 8 T cell receptor beta chains from a single sample sequenced in a study of T cell responses to AZD1222 COVID-19 vaccine. Data came from immunoSEQ multiplex PCR; TCRdb stores just in-frame clones and leaves some out. The sample records about 100,000 clones, more than 90% being singletons. The material was peripheral blood, obtained on day 0 of AZD1222 vaccination. The receptors were gathered from an adult in good health.

CDR3: CASSISHSGNTIYF. CDR3 DNA sequence: TGTGCCAGTAGTATCAGCCACTCTGGAAACACCATATATTTT. The V call is TRBV19, the J call TRBJ1-3; the D is unclear. Looked up from germline, CDR1 is LNHDA and CDR2 is SQIVND (reference sequence). The V gene lost 3 bases and the J gene lost 0 bases, with 6 bases spanning the gap. The CDR3 length is 14 residues.

The sample holds one count of this clone. V usage is TRBV3-1 (or the pseudogene TRBV3-2) and J usage is TRBJ2-2, with TRBD2 matching 7 bases. The CDR3 length is 13 residues. The junction had 2 bases not matched to a gene; V was cut back by 5 bases and J by 5 bases. Germline assignment: CDR1 LGHDT and CDR2 YNNKEL (reference sequence). The CDR3 sequence is CASSRLATGELFF. CDR3 nucleotide sequence: TGTGCCAGCAGCAGACTAGCAACCGGGGAGCTGTTTTTT.

The V call is TRBV7-3, the J call TRBJ1-1; possibly TRBD1 for D (6 bases). V was pared by 6 bases and J by 1 base, with 9 bases between. Germline CDR1 is SGHTA and CDR2 is FQGTGA. This CDR3 spans 13 amino acids. The DNA of the CDR3 is TGTGCCAGCAGTATGGGGGCGAACACTGAAGCTTTCTTT. Its translation is CASSMGANTEAFF.

The rearrangement links TRBV11-3 to TRBJ2-3; D is uncertain. Looked up from germline, CDR1 is SGHNT and CDR2 is YENEEA. The ends were cut back, 1 base at V and 5 bases at J, with 10 bases in the middle. The CDR3 totals 14 residues. CDR3 bases: TGTGCCAGCAGCTTAGCCGGAACCCGAGATACGCAGTATTTT. Translated, it gives CASSLAGTRDTQYF.

This clone has just one count. This chain connects TRBV11-2 to TRBJ1-2; D remains ambiguous. Looked up from germline, CDR1 is SGHAT and CDR2 is FQNNGV. The CDR3 has 9 residues. V was trimmed by 4 bases and J by 12 bases, leaving 6 bases between them. The CDR3 loop is CASSSDHTF. The CDR3 DNA follows: TGTGCCAGCAGCTCCGACCACACCTTC.

The chain's CDR3 is CATSRDGSRVLEEAFF. CDR3 DNA sequence: TGTGCCACCAGCAGAGATGGTAGCAGGGTGCTGGAGGAAGCTTTCTTT. The chain is built from TRBV15 and TRBJ1-1; tentative D call: TRBD1 (5 bases). The CDR3 consists of 16 residues. The ends were cut back, 0 bases at V and 8 bases at J, with 19 bases in the middle. Germline V gives CDR1 LNHNV, CDR2 YYDKDF (reference sequence).

The CDR3: CASSPESGGGTEAFF. For the CDR3, the DNA is TGCGCCAGCAGCCCTGAGAGTGGGGGAGGCACTGAAGCTTTCTTT. The chain joins TRBV4-1 to TRBJ1-1; tentative D call: TRBD1 (5 bases). This CDR3 contains 15 residues. With 4 bases removed from V and 4 bases from J, the gap between germline ends came to 16 bases. CDR1 and CDR2 (germline): MGHRA, YSYEKL.

The chain combines TRBV28 with TRBJ1-2; tentative D call: TRBD1 (5 bases). CDR1 is MDHEN, CDR2 SYDVKM, per germline. CDR3 length: 14 residues. Trimming removed 3 bases at V and 10 bases at J, with 18 bases between. The CDR3 DNA follows: TGTGCCAGCAGTTTTGGCACGCAGGGTATCGACTACACCTTC. Protein product: CASSFGTQGIDYTF.